This TCR beta chain was captured in a study of T-cell reconstitution after alpha-beta-depleted transplantation in children. Unique molecular identifiers were used to barcode this TCRbeta library. TCRdb analysed the PCR reads with MiXCR anew, one entry per CDR3 protein. The table lists around 600,000 distinct CDR3 sequences, around 16% of them singletons. CDR1 MNHEY and CDR2 SMNVEV come from the germline V gene (reference sequence). V was trimmed by 3 bases and J by 1 base, leaving 18 bases between them. The CDR3 is 17 amino acids. The origin of this receptor is a human donor who donated a stem cell graft to a child with acute myeloid leukemia. This sequence joins TRBV27 and TRBJ1-1; D may be TRBD1 (5 bases). The sequencing used PBMCs from the stem cell graft donor, collected from the stem cell graft. The CDR3 here is CASSFLRGGSRNTEAFF. The DNA of the CDR3 is TGTGCCAGCAGTTTCCTCCGTGGGGGATCTCGGAACACTGAAGCTTTCTTT.